This TCR beta chain was identified during a study of PD-1 blockade in mismatch repair-deficient tumors. Germline V gene sequence: CDR1 GTSNPN, CDR2 SVGIG (reference sequence). V lost 2 bases to trimming and J lost 6 bases; unmatched junction nucleotides: 15. The CDR3 is 16 amino acids. Method: immunoSEQ multiplex PCR; TCRdb's copy keeps in-frame clones and lacks some. The sample yields some 70,000 clones, roughly 80% seen once. Every patient had mismatch repair deficiency by PCR or immunohistochemistry. The chain recombines TRBV30 with TRBJ2-7; TRBD2 agrees at 8 bases. The origin of this receptor is an adult with mismatch repair-deficient cancer. Sequences were derived from peripheral blood, sampled 2 weeks after starting pembrolizumab. CDR3 nucleotides: TGTGCCTGGAGTAGTATCACTAGCGGACTAAGGGTCGAGCAGTACTTC. Translated: CAWSSITSGLRVEQYF.